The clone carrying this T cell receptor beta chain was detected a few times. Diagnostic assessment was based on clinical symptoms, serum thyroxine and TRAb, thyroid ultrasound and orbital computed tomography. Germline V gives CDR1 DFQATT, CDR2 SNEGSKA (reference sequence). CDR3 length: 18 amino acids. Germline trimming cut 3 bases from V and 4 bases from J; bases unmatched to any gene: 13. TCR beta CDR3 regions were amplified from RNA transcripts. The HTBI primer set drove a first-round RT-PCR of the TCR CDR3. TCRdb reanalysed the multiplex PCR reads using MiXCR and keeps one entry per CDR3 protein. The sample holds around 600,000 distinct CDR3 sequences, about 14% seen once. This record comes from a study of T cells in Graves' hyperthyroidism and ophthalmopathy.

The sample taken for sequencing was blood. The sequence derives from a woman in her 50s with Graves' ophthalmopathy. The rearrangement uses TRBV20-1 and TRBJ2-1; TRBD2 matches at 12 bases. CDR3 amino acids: CSASTRWTSGISYNEQFF. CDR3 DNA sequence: TGCAGTGCTAGCACTAGGTGGACTAGCGGGATCTCTTACAATGAGCAGTTCTTC.